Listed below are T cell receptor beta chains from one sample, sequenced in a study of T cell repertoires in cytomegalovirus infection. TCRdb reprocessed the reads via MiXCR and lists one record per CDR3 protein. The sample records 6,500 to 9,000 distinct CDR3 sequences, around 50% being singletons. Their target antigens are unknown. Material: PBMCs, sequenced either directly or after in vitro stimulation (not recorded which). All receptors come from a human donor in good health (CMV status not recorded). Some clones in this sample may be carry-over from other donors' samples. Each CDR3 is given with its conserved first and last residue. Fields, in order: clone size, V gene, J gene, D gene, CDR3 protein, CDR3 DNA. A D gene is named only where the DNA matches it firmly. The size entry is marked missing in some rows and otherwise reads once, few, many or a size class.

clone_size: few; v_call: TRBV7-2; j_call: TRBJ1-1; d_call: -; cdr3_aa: CASSSDRNTEAFF; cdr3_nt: TGTGCCAGCAGCTCGGACCGGAACACTGAAGCTTTCTTT
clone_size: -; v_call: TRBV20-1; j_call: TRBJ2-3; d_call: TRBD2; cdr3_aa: CSAPSPTSGRFHTDTQYF; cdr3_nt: TGCAGTGCGCCTTCCCCTACTAGCGGGAGATTCCACACAGATACGCAGTATTTT
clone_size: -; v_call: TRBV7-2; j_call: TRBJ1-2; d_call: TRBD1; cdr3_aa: CSIGFGDVTPTGLGSGYTF; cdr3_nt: TGTTCCATCGGCTTCGGGGACGTCACTCCGACAGGGTTGGGTAGTGGCTACACCTTC
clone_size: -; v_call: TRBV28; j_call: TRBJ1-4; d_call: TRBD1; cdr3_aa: CASSRPGQVHEKLFF; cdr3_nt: TGTGCCAGCAGCCGCCCTGGACAGGTACACGAAAAACTGTTTTTT
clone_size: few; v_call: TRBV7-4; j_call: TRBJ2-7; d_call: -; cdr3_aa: CASTTARSYEQYF; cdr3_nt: TGTGCCAGCACAACGGCGCGCTCCTACGAGCAGTACTTC
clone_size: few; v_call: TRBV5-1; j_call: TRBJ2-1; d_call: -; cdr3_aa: CASRLFSTACNEQLF; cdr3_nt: TGCGCCAGCCGCTTGTTCTCGACAGCGTGCAATGAGCAGTTATTC
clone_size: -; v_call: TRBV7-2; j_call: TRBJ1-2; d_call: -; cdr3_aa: CASSSWPGTNYGYNF; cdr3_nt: TGTGCCAGCAGCTCATGGCCAGGGACAAACTATGGCTACAACTTC
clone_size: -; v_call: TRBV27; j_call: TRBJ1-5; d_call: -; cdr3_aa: CARGAGSGQPQHF; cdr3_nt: TGTGCCCGAGGTGCAGGGTCTGGGCAGCCCCAGCATTTT
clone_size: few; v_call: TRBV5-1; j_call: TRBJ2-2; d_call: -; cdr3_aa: CASSWGLNTGELFF; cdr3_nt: TGCGCCAGCAGCTGGGGCTTGAACACCGGGGAGCTGTTTTTT
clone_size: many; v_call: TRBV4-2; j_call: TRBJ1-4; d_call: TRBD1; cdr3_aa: CASSIDRGEKLFF; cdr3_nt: TGTGCCAGCAGCATCGACAGGGGCGAAAAACTGTTTTTT
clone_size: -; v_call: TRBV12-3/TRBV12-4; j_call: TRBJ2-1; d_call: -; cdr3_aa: CASNSKGSYNEQFF; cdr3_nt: TGTGCCAGCAATTCCAAGGGGTCCTACAATGAGCAGTTCTTC
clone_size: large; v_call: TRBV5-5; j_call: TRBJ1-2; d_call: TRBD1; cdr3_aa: CASTWTGVGYTF; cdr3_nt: TGTGCCAGCACCTGGACAGGGGTTGGCTACACCTTC
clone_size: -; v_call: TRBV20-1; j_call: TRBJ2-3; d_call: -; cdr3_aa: CSARDQGDQPQYF; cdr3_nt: TGCAGTGCTAGGGACCAAGGCGATCAGCCCCAGTATTTT
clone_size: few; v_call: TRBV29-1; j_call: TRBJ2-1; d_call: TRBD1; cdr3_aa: CSVYRDREQFF; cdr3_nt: TGCAGCGTTTACCGGGACAGAGAGCAGTTCTTC
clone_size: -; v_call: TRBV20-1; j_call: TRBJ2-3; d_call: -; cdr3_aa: CSARPSRIATDTQYF; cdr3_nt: TGCAGTGCTAGACCCAGCCGAATCGCCACAGATACGCAGTATTTT
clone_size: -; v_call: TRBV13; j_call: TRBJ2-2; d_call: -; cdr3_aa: CASSPGQNTGELFF; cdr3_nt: TGTGCCAGCAGCCCGGGACAGAACACCGGGGAGCTGTTTTTT
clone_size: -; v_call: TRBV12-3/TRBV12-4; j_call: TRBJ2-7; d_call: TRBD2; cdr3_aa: CASSTPRSGAFYEPYF; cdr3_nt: TGTGCCAGCAGTACACCACGGAGCGGGGCCTTTTACGAGCCGTACTTC
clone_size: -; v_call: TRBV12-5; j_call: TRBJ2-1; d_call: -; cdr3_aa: CASGLVSVICAVPYHEQFF; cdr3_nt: TGTGCTAGTGGTTTGGTATCGGTAATATGTGCCGTCCCCTACCATGAGCAGTTCTTC
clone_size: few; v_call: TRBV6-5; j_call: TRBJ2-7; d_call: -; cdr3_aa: CASSYSIAGLYEQYF; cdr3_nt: TGTGCCAGCAGTTACTCGATAGCAGGGTTGTACGAGCAGTACTTC
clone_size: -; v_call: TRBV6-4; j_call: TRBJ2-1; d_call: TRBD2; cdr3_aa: CASSDSSGGANEQFF; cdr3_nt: TGTGCCAGCAGTGACTCTAGCGGGGGGGCCAATGAGCAGTTCTTC
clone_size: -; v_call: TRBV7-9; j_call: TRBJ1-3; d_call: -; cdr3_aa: CASSPGISGNTIYF; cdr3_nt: TGTGCCAGCAGTCCTGGGATATCTGGAAACACCATATATTTT
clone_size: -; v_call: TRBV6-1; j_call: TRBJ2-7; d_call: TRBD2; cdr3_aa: CASSEEVAGGNEQYF; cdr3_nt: TGTGCCAGCAGTGAAGAGGTTGCGGGAGGGAACGAGCAGTACTTC
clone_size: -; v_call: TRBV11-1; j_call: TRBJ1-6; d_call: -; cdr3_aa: CASSFLDNSPLHF; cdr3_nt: TGTGCCAGCAGCTTCTTGGATAATTCACCCCTCCACTTT
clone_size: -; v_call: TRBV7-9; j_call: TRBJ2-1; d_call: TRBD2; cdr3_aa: CASSPPGTSGGGKFF; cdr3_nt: TGTGCCAGCAGCCCACCCGGGACTAGCGGGGGGGGGAAGTTCTTC
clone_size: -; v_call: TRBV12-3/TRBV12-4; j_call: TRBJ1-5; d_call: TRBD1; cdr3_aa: CASSRDSPQPQHF; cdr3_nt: TGTGCCAGCAGTCGGGACAGCCCTCAGCCCCAGCATTTT
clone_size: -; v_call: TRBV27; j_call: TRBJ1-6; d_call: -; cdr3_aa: CASSPPVQSYNSPLPF; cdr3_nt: TGTGCAAGCAGTCCTCCGGTACAGTCGTATAATTCACCCCTCCCCTTT
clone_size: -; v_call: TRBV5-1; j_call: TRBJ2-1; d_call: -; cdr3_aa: CSSSLFSTAGNEPFF; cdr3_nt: TGCTCGAGCAGCTTGTTCTCGACAGCGGGCAATGAGCCGTTCTTC
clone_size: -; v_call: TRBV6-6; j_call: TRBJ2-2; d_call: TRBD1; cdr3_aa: CASSRQKYQGDTWELFF; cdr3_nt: TGTGCCAGCAGCCGCCAGAAATACCAGGGGGACACCTGGGAGCTGTTTTTT
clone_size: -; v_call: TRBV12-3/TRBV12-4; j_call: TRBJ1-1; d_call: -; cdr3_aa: CARCLRVSKQGAEAFF; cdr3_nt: TGTGCCAGGTGCCTCAGGGTTTCCAAACAGGGCGCTGAAGCTTTCTTT
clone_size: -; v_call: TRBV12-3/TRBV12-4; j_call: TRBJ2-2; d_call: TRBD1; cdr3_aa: CASSFGQGVTGELFF; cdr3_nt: TGTGCCAGCAGTTTTGGGCAGGGGGTCACCGGGGAGCTGTTTTTT
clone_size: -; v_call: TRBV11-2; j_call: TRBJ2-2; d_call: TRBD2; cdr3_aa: CASSRRLAGGGINTGELFF; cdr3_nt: TGTGCCAGCAGCCGCCGACTAGCGGGAGGAGGGATAAACACCGGGGAGCTGTTTTTT
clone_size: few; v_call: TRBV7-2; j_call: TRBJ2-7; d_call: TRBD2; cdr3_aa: CASSLGSGRLTYEQYF; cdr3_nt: TGTGCCAGCAGCTTAGGCAGCGGGAGGCTGACCTACGAGCAGTACTTC
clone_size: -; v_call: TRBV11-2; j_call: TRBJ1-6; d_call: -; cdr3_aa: CASSFGGNSPLHF; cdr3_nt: TGTGCCAGCAGCTTTGGAGGGAATTCACCCCTCCACTTT
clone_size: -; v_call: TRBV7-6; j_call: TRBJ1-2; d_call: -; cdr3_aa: CASSPDGGLGYGYTF; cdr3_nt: TGTGCCAGCAGCCCCGACGGGGGGTTGGGCTATGGCTACACCTTC
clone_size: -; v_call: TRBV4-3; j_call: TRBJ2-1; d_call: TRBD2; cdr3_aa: CSSRQDSSSGGNNEQFF; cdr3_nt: TGCTCCAGCAGGCAAGATTCCTCTAGCGGGGGAAACAATGAGCAGTTCTTC
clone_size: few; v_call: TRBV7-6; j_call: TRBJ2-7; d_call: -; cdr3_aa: CASSLGQQLISYEQYF; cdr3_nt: TGTGCCAGCAGCTTAGGACAACAGTTGATCTCCTACGAGCAGTACTTC